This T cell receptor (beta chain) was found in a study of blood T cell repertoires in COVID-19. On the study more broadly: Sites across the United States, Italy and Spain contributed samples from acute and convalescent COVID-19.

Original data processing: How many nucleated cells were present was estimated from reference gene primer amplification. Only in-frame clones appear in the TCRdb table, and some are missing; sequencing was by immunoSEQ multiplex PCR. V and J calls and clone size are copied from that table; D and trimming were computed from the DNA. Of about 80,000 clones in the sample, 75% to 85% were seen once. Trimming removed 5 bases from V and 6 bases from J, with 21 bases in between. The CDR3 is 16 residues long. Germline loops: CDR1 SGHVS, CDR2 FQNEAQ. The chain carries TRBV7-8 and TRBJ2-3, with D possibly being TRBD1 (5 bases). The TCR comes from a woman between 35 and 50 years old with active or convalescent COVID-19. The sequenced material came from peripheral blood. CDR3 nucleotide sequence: TGTGCCAGCAGCGGGGCGAGAACCTACCAATTTGATACGCAGTATTTT. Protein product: CASSGARTYQFDTQYF.